This is a list of T cell receptor beta chains from one sample in a study of blood T cell repertoires in COVID-19. Clones were sequenced by immunoSEQ multiplex PCR, and TCRdb holds only the in-frame ones, with some missing. The table lists some 220,000 clones, 75% to 90% of them singletons, with about 4% in the top ten. Sequences were obtained from PBMCs or T cells enriched from blood (not recorded which). Receptors were obtained from a woman aged 40 to 55 with acute COVID-19. Both conserved end residues are part of each CDR3. Fields, in order: J gene, D gene, V gene, clone size, CDR3 DNA, CDR3 protein. A D gene is named only where the DNA matches it firmly. Expanded clones get a size class; other rows say once, few or many, or leave the size out.

j_call: TRBJ2-5
d_call: -
v_call: TRBV6-5
clone_size: -
cdr3_nt: TGTGCCAGCAGTTACGGAGATACGGCCCAGTACTTC
cdr3_aa: CASSYGDTAQYF

j_call: TRBJ2-2
d_call: -
v_call: TRBV5-1
clone_size: few
cdr3_nt: TGCGCCAGCAGCTCGGCCAGGGTGACCGGGGAGCTGTTTTTT
cdr3_aa: CASSSARVTGELFF

j_call: TRBJ1-5
d_call: -
v_call: TRBV2
clone_size: -
cdr3_nt: TGTGCCAGCAAACTCCAGGAGGGGTTCAATCAGCCCCAGCATTTT
cdr3_aa: CASKLQEGFNQPQHF

j_call: TRBJ2-2
d_call: TRBD2
v_call: TRBV5-1
clone_size: -
cdr3_nt: TGCGCCAGCAGCTTCCGCGGGGGGGCCGGTAGCACCGGGGAGCTGTTTTTT
cdr3_aa: CASSFRGGAGSTGELFF

j_call: TRBJ1-1
d_call: TRBD1
v_call: TRBV7-9
clone_size: -
cdr3_nt: TGTGCCAGCAGCTCGAGGGACAGGATGAACACTGAAGCTTTCTTT
cdr3_aa: CASSSRDRMNTEAFF

j_call: TRBJ1-5
d_call: TRBD1
v_call: TRBV9
clone_size: few
cdr3_nt: TGTGCCAGCAGCGCGGGACAGGGTGGCAATCAGCCCCAGCATTTT
cdr3_aa: CASSAGQGGNQPQHF

j_call: TRBJ2-7
d_call: TRBD1
v_call: TRBV3-1/TRBV3-2
clone_size: once
cdr3_nt: TGTGCCAGCAGCCCGGGACAGGGAAACGAGCAGTACTTC
cdr3_aa: CASSPGQGNEQYF

j_call: TRBJ2-5
d_call: TRBD2
v_call: TRBV3-1/TRBV3-2
clone_size: -
cdr3_nt: TGTGCCAGCAGCCAGTTAGCGGGGGTTGAGACCCAGTACTTC
cdr3_aa: CASSQLAGVETQYF

j_call: TRBJ2-3
d_call: -
v_call: TRBV11-3
clone_size: -
cdr3_nt: TGTGCCAGCAGCTTAGATAGGACTGTGGATACGCAGTATTTT
cdr3_aa: CASSLDRTVDTQYF

j_call: TRBJ2-1
d_call: -
v_call: TRBV7-9
clone_size: -
cdr3_nt: TGTGCCAGCAGTTCGGGATTATATGAGCAGTTCTTC
cdr3_aa: CASSSGLYEQFF

j_call: TRBJ1-2
d_call: TRBD1
v_call: TRBV6-5
clone_size: once
cdr3_nt: TGTGCCAGCAGTTACATAAGGACAGGGGACCCCGGCTACACCTTC
cdr3_aa: CASSYIRTGDPGYTF

j_call: TRBJ1-5
d_call: -
v_call: TRBV4-1
clone_size: -
cdr3_nt: TGCGCCAGCAGCCAAGATACGGGCAGGGACAATCAGCCCCAGCATTTT
cdr3_aa: CASSQDTGRDNQPQHF

j_call: TRBJ1-1
d_call: TRBD1
v_call: TRBV19
clone_size: -
cdr3_nt: TGTGCCAGTAGTACCGTAACAGGGGGATCCAACACTGAAGCTTTCTTT
cdr3_aa: CASSTVTGGSNTEAFF

j_call: TRBJ2-1
d_call: TRBD1
v_call: TRBV9
clone_size: -
cdr3_nt: TGTGCCAGCAGCAAAGGGACAGGTTCAGCTAATGAGCAGTTCTTC
cdr3_aa: CASSKGTGSANEQFF

j_call: TRBJ2-5
d_call: -
v_call: TRBV7-9
clone_size: -
cdr3_nt: TGTGCCAGCAGCGAAACGGGATCCGCGGGGACCCAGTACTTC
cdr3_aa: CASSETGSAGTQYF

j_call: TRBJ1-1
d_call: -
v_call: TRBV18
clone_size: once
cdr3_nt: TGTGCCAGCTCAGGTTCAGAGAACACTGAAGCTTTCTTT
cdr3_aa: CASSGSENTEAFF

j_call: TRBJ2-1
d_call: TRBD2
v_call: TRBV7-8
clone_size: -
cdr3_nt: TGTGCCAGCAGCTCCACTAGCGGGGGACACAATGAGCAGTTCTTC
cdr3_aa: CASSSTSGGHNEQFF

j_call: TRBJ1-3
d_call: -
v_call: TRBV28
clone_size: -
cdr3_nt: TGTGCCAGCAGTGGAATTGCTTTGGGCAGACGCTCTGGAAACACCATATATTTT
cdr3_aa: CASSGIALGRRSGNTIYF

j_call: TRBJ2-2
d_call: -
v_call: TRBV30
clone_size: few
cdr3_nt: TGTGCCTGGAGTGTACTTACTCTCGCTGGGGAGCTGTTTTTT
cdr3_aa: CAWSVLTLAGELFF

j_call: TRBJ1-1
d_call: -
v_call: TRBV2
clone_size: -
cdr3_nt: TGTGCCAGCAGTGAAGGAGGGTTTGTCGGGGTCATAAACACTGAAGCTTTCTTT
cdr3_aa: CASSEGGFVGVINTEAFF